This is a list of T cell receptor beta chains from one sample in a study of blood T cell repertoires in COVID-19. Sequenced by immunoSEQ multiplex PCR; TCRdb stores in-frame clones only, minus some. The sample shows around 220,000 clones, around 82% of them seen only once. The sequencing sample was made of peripheral blood. The source is a woman aged 80 or older with active or convalescent COVID-19. CDR3s include the opening cysteine and the closing phenylalanine or tryptophan. Fields, in order: J gene, D gene, V gene, clone size, CDR3 protein, CDR3 DNA. D genes are given only for firm matches. Rows give clone size only sometimes, using once, few, many, or a class for an expanded clone.

j_call: TRBJ2-7; d_call: TRBD1; v_call: TRBV7-8; clone_size: once; cdr3_aa: CASSGRDRTYEQYF; cdr3_nt: TGTGCCAGCAGCGGCCGGGACAGGACCTACGAGCAGTACTTC
j_call: TRBJ2-6; d_call: TRBD1; v_call: TRBV2; clone_size: NA; cdr3_aa: CASIPGQGASGANVLTF; cdr3_nt: TGTGCCAGCATCCCGGGACAGGGGGCTAGTGGGGCCAACGTCCTGACTTTC
j_call: TRBJ1-1; d_call: NA; v_call: TRBV6-5; clone_size: NA; cdr3_aa: CASSASGGNTEAFF; cdr3_nt: TGTGCCAGCAGCGCCTCGGGGGGGAACACTGAAGCTTTCTTT
j_call: TRBJ1-5; d_call: TRBD1; v_call: TRBV7-2; clone_size: NA; cdr3_aa: CASSLFGTADQPQHF; cdr3_nt: TGTGCCAGCAGCTTATTTGGGACAGCTGATCAGCCCCAGCATTTT
j_call: TRBJ2-7; d_call: NA; v_call: TRBV5-1; clone_size: NA; cdr3_aa: CASSFDRTFYEQYF; cdr3_nt: TGCGCCAGCAGCTTCGACAGGACATTCTACGAGCAGTACTTC
j_call: TRBJ2-6; d_call: NA; v_call: TRBV2; clone_size: once; cdr3_aa: CASVRLAGANVLTF; cdr3_nt: TGTGCCAGCGTGAGACTAGCTGGGGCCAACGTCCTGACTTTC
j_call: TRBJ1-1; d_call: TRBD1; v_call: TRBV18; clone_size: NA; cdr3_aa: CASSPGTGDTEAFF; cdr3_nt: TGTGCCAGCTCACCAGGGACAGGAGACACTGAAGCTTTCTTT
j_call: TRBJ2-5; d_call: NA; v_call: TRBV7-2; clone_size: NA; cdr3_aa: CASSLFSGIGETQYF; cdr3_nt: TGTGCCAGCAGCTTATTCTCCGGGATTGGAGAGACCCAGTACTTC
j_call: TRBJ2-2; d_call: NA; v_call: TRBV28; clone_size: NA; cdr3_aa: CASRVRGATGELFF; cdr3_nt: TGTGCCAGCAGAGTACGCGGGGCCACCGGGGAGCTGTTTTTT
j_call: TRBJ2-1; d_call: TRBD1; v_call: TRBV27; clone_size: NA; cdr3_aa: CASSWTRGGEQFF; cdr3_nt: TGTGCCAGCAGTTGGACTCGAGGGGGCGAGCAGTTCTTC
j_call: TRBJ1-5; d_call: NA; v_call: TRBV5-1; clone_size: NA; cdr3_aa: CASSYGDRGNNQPQHF; cdr3_nt: TGCGCCAGCAGCTACGGGGACCGGGGGAACAATCAGCCCCAGCATTTT
j_call: TRBJ2-6; d_call: NA; v_call: TRBV6-1; clone_size: NA; cdr3_aa: CASSEPGSGANVLTF; cdr3_nt: TGTGCCAGCAGTGAACCGGGGTCTGGGGCCAACGTCCTGACTTTC
j_call: TRBJ2-3; d_call: TRBD2; v_call: TRBV28; clone_size: NA; cdr3_aa: CASSFSHKAGAPDTQYF; cdr3_nt: TGTGCCAGCAGTTTCTCTCACAAAGCGGGAGCCCCAGATACGCAGTATTTT
j_call: TRBJ1-2; d_call: NA; v_call: TRBV9; clone_size: NA; cdr3_aa: CASSVQDYGYTF; cdr3_nt: TGTGCCAGCAGCGTACAGGACTATGGCTACACCTTC
j_call: TRBJ2-1; d_call: NA; v_call: TRBV4-1; clone_size: once; cdr3_aa: CASSQGQRFNEQFF; cdr3_nt: TGCGCCAGCAGCCAAGGTCAGCGCTTCAATGAGCAGTTCTTC
j_call: TRBJ2-3; d_call: TRBD1; v_call: TRBV9; clone_size: NA; cdr3_aa: CASSRDSLSTDTQYF; cdr3_nt: TGTGCCAGCTCCCGGGACAGCCTAAGCACAGATACGCAGTATTTT
j_call: TRBJ1-1; d_call: TRBD1; v_call: TRBV28; clone_size: NA; cdr3_aa: CASSPPLTGGDTEAFF; cdr3_nt: TGTGCCAGCAGTCCCCCGCTGACAGGGGGTGATACTGAAGCTTTCTTT
j_call: TRBJ2-1; d_call: NA; v_call: TRBV30; clone_size: NA; cdr3_aa: CAWSVDTYNEQFF; cdr3_nt: TGTGCCTGGAGTGTGGACACGTACAATGAGCAGTTCTTC
j_call: TRBJ2-7; d_call: TRBD2; v_call: TRBV3-1/TRBV3-2; clone_size: NA; cdr3_aa: CASSQASSGSYEQYF; cdr3_nt: TGTGCCAGCAGCCAAGCTAGTAGCGGGAGTTACGAGCAGTACTTC
j_call: TRBJ1-4; d_call: TRBD1; v_call: TRBV4-1; clone_size: NA; cdr3_aa: CASSQAGQGLEKLFF; cdr3_nt: TGCGCCAGCAGCCAAGCGGGACAGGGGCTGGAAAAACTGTTTTTT
j_call: TRBJ2-1; d_call: NA; v_call: TRBV19; clone_size: once; cdr3_aa: CASSIFQRDNEQFF; cdr3_nt: TGTGCCAGTAGTATATTCCAGAGGGACAATGAGCAGTTCTTC
j_call: TRBJ2-7; d_call: TRBD1; v_call: TRBV6-5; clone_size: NA; cdr3_aa: CASSRQGGAYEQYF; cdr3_nt: TGTGCCAGCAGTCGACAGGGGGGAGCCTACGAGCAGTACTTC
j_call: TRBJ1-5; d_call: NA; v_call: TRBV5-1; clone_size: NA; cdr3_aa: CASSPDSGINQPQHF; cdr3_nt: TGCGCCAGCAGCCCTGACTCGGGGATCAATCAGCCCCAGCATTTT
j_call: TRBJ1-5; d_call: TRBD1; v_call: TRBV28; clone_size: NA; cdr3_aa: CASSRRGLGSNQPQHF; cdr3_nt: TGTGCCAGCAGTAGGAGGGGGCTGGGGAGCAATCAGCCCCAGCATTTT
j_call: TRBJ1-4; d_call: NA; v_call: TRBV7-8; clone_size: NA; cdr3_aa: CASSLGTGRKLFF; cdr3_nt: TGTGCCAGCAGCTTAGGCACAGGGAGAAAACTGTTTTTT
j_call: TRBJ2-2; d_call: NA; v_call: TRBV5-1; clone_size: NA; cdr3_aa: CASSLEAGTPGELFF; cdr3_nt: TGCGCCAGCAGCTTGGAGGCAGGCACACCCGGGGAGCTGTTTTTT
j_call: TRBJ1-6; d_call: TRBD1; v_call: TRBV2; clone_size: NA; cdr3_aa: CASSNQGASNSPLHF; cdr3_nt: TGTGCCAGCAGTAATCAGGGGGCAAGTAATTCACCCCTCCACTTT
j_call: TRBJ2-1; d_call: NA; v_call: TRBV12-3/TRBV12-4; clone_size: NA; cdr3_aa: CASSSRQYNEQFF; cdr3_nt: TGTGCCAGCAGTTCCCGACAGTACAATGAGCAGTTCTTC
j_call: TRBJ2-1; d_call: NA; v_call: TRBV24-1; clone_size: NA; cdr3_aa: CATSDPSASSYNEQFF; cdr3_nt: TGTGCCACCAGTGATCCTAGCGCGAGCTCCTACAATGAGCAGTTCTTC
j_call: TRBJ2-7; d_call: TRBD2; v_call: TRBV11-2; clone_size: NA; cdr3_aa: CASSSDGLAGGYEQYF; cdr3_nt: TGTGCCAGCAGCTCAGACGGACTAGCGGGAGGGTACGAGCAGTACTTC
j_call: TRBJ1-4; d_call: NA; v_call: TRBV7-9; clone_size: NA; cdr3_aa: CASSLAAGRGNEKLFF; cdr3_nt: TGTGCCAGCAGCTTAGCGGCCGGCCGGGGAAATGAAAAACTGTTTTTT
j_call: TRBJ1-4; d_call: NA; v_call: TRBV4-1; clone_size: NA; cdr3_aa: CASSLRGAGPNEKLFF; cdr3_nt: TGCGCCAGCAGCCTCAGGGGAGCCGGTCCTAATGAAAAACTGTTTTTT
j_call: TRBJ1-3; d_call: NA; v_call: TRBV5-1; clone_size: NA; cdr3_aa: CASSLTGYGNTIYF; cdr3_nt: TGCGCCAGCAGCCTTACAGGGTACGGAAACACCATATATTTT
j_call: TRBJ1-2; d_call: TRBD1; v_call: TRBV6-1; clone_size: NA; cdr3_aa: CASSEATGGYGYTF; cdr3_nt: TGTGCCAGCAGTGAGGCGACAGGGGGCTATGGCTACACCTTC
j_call: TRBJ1-3; d_call: NA; v_call: TRBV5-1; clone_size: NA; cdr3_aa: CASSPGQLSGNTIYF; cdr3_nt: TGCGCCAGCAGCCCCGGACAGCTCTCTGGAAACACCATATATTTT
j_call: TRBJ1-3; d_call: TRBD1; v_call: TRBV6-1; clone_size: NA; cdr3_aa: CASSERGPSGNTIYF; cdr3_nt: TGTGCCAGCAGTGAAAGGGGGCCTAGCGGAAACACCATATATTTT
j_call: TRBJ2-7; d_call: NA; v_call: TRBV11-3; clone_size: few; cdr3_aa: CASSLGIAYEQYF; cdr3_nt: TGTGCCAGCAGCTTAGGAATAGCCTACGAGCAGTACTTC
j_call: TRBJ1-5; d_call: NA; v_call: TRBV2; clone_size: NA; cdr3_aa: CASSDRAGNQPQHF; cdr3_nt: TGTGCCAGCAGTGATCGGGCGGGGAATCAGCCCCAGCATTTT
j_call: TRBJ2-5; d_call: NA; v_call: TRBV5-1; clone_size: NA; cdr3_aa: CASRRDFFETQYF; cdr3_nt: TGCGCCAGCAGACGGGACTTTTTTGAGACCCAGTACTTC
j_call: TRBJ1-5; d_call: NA; v_call: TRBV20-1; clone_size: NA; cdr3_aa: CSARDQGRWHF; cdr3_nt: TGCAGTGCTAGAGATCAGGGCCGATGGCATTTT
j_call: TRBJ1-1; d_call: NA; v_call: TRBV7-9; clone_size: once; cdr3_aa: CASSPNIGVIPNTEAFF; cdr3_nt: TGTGCCAGCAGCCCGAACATAGGGGTGATACCGAACACTGAAGCTTTCTTT
j_call: TRBJ1-5; d_call: TRBD1; v_call: TRBV19; clone_size: NA; cdr3_aa: CASSSYTTGTGGLGNQPQHF; cdr3_nt: TGTGCCAGTAGTTCCTACACAACCGGGACAGGGGGCTTGGGCAATCAGCCCCAGCATTTT
j_call: TRBJ2-1; d_call: TRBD2; v_call: TRBV10-3; clone_size: NA; cdr3_aa: CAIRSGTSGINEQFF; cdr3_nt: TGTGCCATCAGATCCGGGACTAGCGGGATAAATGAGCAGTTCTTC
j_call: TRBJ2-2; d_call: TRBD2; v_call: TRBV11-2; clone_size: NA; cdr3_aa: CASSRAGGRFAGELFF; cdr3_nt: TGTGCCAGCAGCAGGGCGGGAGGGCGGTTCGCCGGGGAGCTGTTTTTT
j_call: TRBJ2-1; d_call: TRBD2; v_call: TRBV28; clone_size: NA; cdr3_aa: CASSSGLAGGSYNEQFF; cdr3_nt: TGTGCCAGCAGTTCCGGACTAGCGGGTGGCTCCTACAATGAGCAGTTCTTC
j_call: TRBJ1-2; d_call: TRBD1; v_call: TRBV19; clone_size: NA; cdr3_aa: CASSAGQIIYGYTF; cdr3_nt: TGTGCCAGTAGTGCGGGACAGATTATCTATGGCTACACCTTC
j_call: TRBJ1-1; d_call: NA; v_call: TRBV30; clone_size: NA; cdr3_aa: CAWSVLEAETEAFF; cdr3_nt: TGTGCCTGGAGTGTACTGGAGGCAGAAACTGAAGCTTTCTTT